This TCR beta chain appears in the sequencing data of a study of blood T cell repertoires in COVID-19. Study information: T cells, B-cell-depleted T cells, or PBMCs provided the cDNA or gDNA that served as material.

Participants were aged roughly 18 to 90 years, lived in over 20 US areas, and enrolled virtually. Grouping used clinical history reported by participants in a survey and questionnaire. Either two negative PCRs, clearance, or symptom resolution qualified Cohort 3 donors as recovered. Using immunoSEQ multiplex PCR, the repertoire was profiled, and TCRdb retains in-frame clones only, with some absent. The sample has hundreds of thousands of clones, 75% to 90% seen once; the top ten hold around 1.1%. This clone was seen just once. Sequencing was performed on PBMCs or T cells enriched from blood (not recorded which). This clonotype was obtained from a man under 40 who had recovered from COVID-19.

The CDR3 DNA is TGTGCCACGACAGGTCTCCAGGAGACTGAAGCTTTCTTT. It yields the protein CATTGLQETEAFF. The chain combines TRBV6-5 with TRBJ1-1; D might be TRBD1 (6 bases). Germline V gene data show CDR1 as MNHEY and CDR2 as SVGAGI. V gave up 10 bases and J gave up 5 bases, with 17 bases separating them. This CDR3 has 13 residues.